Listed here is a single T cell receptor beta chain. The entry originates in a study of PD-L1 blockade in urothelial cancer. Study-wide background: Patients started atezolizumab around 2014, 1,200 mg intravenously every 3 weeks. Blood drawn 3 weeks (second dose) and 6 weeks after treatment start was analyzed.

Described time point: peripheral blood 6 weeks after treatment start. Measured with immunoSEQ multiplex PCR; TCRdb has only the in-frame clones, and not every one. The sample records around 100,000 clones, approximately 90% being singletons. CDR1 and CDR2 (germline): SGHTA, FQGNSA. The CDR3 is 15 residues long. The ends lost 3 bases at V and 3 bases at J; junction bases unmatched: 5. This clonotype was obtained from a man aged 55 to 70 with urothelial cancer. The sequences come from PBMCs, collected around atezolizumab (anti-PD-L1) treatment. The rearrangement joins TRBV7-2 to TRBJ2-3; 8 bases agree with TRBD1. As DNA, the CDR3 is TGTGCCAGCAGCTTTTTTGACAGGGGAACAGATACGCAGTATTTT. This codes for CASSFFDRGTDTQYF.